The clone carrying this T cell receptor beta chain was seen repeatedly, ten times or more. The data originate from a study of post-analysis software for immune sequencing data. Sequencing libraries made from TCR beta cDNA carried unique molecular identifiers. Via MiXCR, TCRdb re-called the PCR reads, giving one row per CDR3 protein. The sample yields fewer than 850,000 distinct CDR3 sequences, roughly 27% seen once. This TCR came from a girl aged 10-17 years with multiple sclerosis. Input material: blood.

CDR3 in amino acids: CASSYTRRRGTHTDTQYF. As DNA, the CDR3 is TGTGCCAGCAGTTACACTCGCCGGAGGGGGACCCACACAGATACGCAGTATTTT. The V and J genes are TRBV6-2 or TRBV6-3 and TRBJ2-3; either TRBD1 or TRBD2 may supply D (6 bases each). V lost 2 bases to trimming and J lost 2 bases, with 20 bases between them. The CDR3 contains 18 residues. Germline values: CDR1 MNHEY, CDR2 SVGEGT.